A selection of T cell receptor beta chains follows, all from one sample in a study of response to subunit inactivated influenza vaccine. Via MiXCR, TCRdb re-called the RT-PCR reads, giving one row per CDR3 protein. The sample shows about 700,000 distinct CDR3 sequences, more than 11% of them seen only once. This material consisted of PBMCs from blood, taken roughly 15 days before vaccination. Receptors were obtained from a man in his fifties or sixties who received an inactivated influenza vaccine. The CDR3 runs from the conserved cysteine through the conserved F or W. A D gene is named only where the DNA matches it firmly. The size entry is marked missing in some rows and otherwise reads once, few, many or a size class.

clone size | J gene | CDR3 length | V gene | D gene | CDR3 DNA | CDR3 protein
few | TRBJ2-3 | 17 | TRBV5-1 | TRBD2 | TGCGCCAGCAGCTTGGACCCTACTAGCGGGAGGGCAGATACGCAGTATTTT | CASSLDPTSGRADTQYF
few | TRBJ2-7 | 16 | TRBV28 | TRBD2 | TGTGCCAGCAGTCCTGGGACTAGCGGGGACTCCTACGAGCAGTACTTC | CASSPGTSGDSYEQYF
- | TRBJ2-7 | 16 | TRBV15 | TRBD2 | TGTGCCACCAAGGGGTCGGGGCTAGCGGGGGTGTACGAGCAGTACTTC | CATKGSGLAGVYEQYF
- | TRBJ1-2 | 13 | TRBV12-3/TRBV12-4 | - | TGTGCCAGCAGTCTGGAGGGGGAAGGCGGCTACACCTTC | CASSLEGEGGYTF
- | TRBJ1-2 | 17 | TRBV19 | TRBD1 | TGTGCCAGTAGTATAGATGCCGGGACAGGGATTTTCTATGGCTACACCTTC | CASSIDAGTGIFYGYTF
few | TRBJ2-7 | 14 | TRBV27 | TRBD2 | TGTGCCAGCAGTTTCTCTAGCGGGACGGGCGAGCAGTACTTC | CASSFSSGTGEQYF
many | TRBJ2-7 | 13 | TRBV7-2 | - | TGTGCCAGCAGCTTAAACAGGCAGTACGAGCAGTACTTC | CASSLNRQYEQYF
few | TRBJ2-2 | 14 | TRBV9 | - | TGTGCCAGCAGCGTAGACCAGGGACCCGGGGAGCTGTTTTTT | CASSVDQGPGELFF
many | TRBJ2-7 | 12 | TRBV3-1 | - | TGTGCCAGCAGCCAGGCCCTTGCCGAGCAGTACTTC | CASSQALAEQYF
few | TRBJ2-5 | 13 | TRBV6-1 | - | TGTGCCAGCAGTCGGAAGCTGTCGGAGACCCAGTACTTC | CASSRKLSETQYF
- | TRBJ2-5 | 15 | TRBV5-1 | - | TGCGCCAGCAGCTTCGGTAGAATCTACCAAGAGACCCAGTACTTC | CASSFGRIYQETQYF
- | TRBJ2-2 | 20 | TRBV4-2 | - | TGTGCCAGCAGCCAAGATATGCATGCCCCAGGACGTTTGAACACCGGGGAGCTGTTTTTT | CASSQDMHAPGRLNTGELFF
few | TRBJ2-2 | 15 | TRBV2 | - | TGTGCCAGCAGTGGGGGACATGGATCAGCCGGGGAGCTGTTTTTT | CASSGGHGSAGELFF
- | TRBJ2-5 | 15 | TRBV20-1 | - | TGCAGTGCTACCGGGACGGCTCCTCCACAAGAGACCCAGTACTTC | CSATGTAPPQETQYF
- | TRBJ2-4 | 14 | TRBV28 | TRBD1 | TGTGCCAGCAACCCTCCGGGACAGCTTTTCATTCAGTACTTC | CASNPPGQLFIQYF
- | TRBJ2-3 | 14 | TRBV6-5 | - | TGTGCCAGCAGTTACAGGCAGGGGCTAGAGCCCCAGTATTTT | CASSYRQGLEPQYF
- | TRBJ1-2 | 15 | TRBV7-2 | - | TGTGCCAGCAGCTTAGGTGGGGGAGGTGGCTATGGCTACACCTTC | CASSLGGGGGYGYTF
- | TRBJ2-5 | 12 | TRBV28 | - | TGTGCGATTAGGGGCCGCCAAGAGACCCAGTACTTC | CAIRGRQETQYF
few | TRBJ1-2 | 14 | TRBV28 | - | TGTGCCAGCACCCCCCTAAGGACAGTCTATGGCTACACCTTC | CASTPLRTVYGYTF
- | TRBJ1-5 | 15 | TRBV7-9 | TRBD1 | TGTGCCAGCAGCTTAGATGACAGGGGGAATCAGCCCCAGCATTTT | CASSLDDRGNQPQHF
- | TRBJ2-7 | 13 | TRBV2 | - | TGTGCCAGCAGTCGGGGGACGGGGGACGAGCAGTACTTC | CASSRGTGDEQYF
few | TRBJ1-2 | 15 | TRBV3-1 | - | TGTGCCAGCAGCCAAGAACGCCGGGGAAGGGATGGCTACACCTTC | CASSQERRGRDGYTF
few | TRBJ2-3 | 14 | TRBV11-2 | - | TGTGCCAGCAGCTTAGTCTATACCACAGATACGCAGTATTTT | CASSLVYTTDTQYF
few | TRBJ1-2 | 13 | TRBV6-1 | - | TGTGCCAGCACTGCGCAGGCGAACTATGGCTACACCTTC | CASTAQANYGYTF
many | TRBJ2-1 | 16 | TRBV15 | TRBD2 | TGTGCCACCAGCAGAGAAGCGGGGGGGCGGATCAGTGAGCAGTTCTTC | CATSREAGGRISEQFF
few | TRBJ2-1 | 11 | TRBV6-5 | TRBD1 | TGTGCCAGCAGTTCCCGACAGGGGGAGATCTTC | CASSSRQGEIF
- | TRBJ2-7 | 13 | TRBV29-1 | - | TGCAGCGTTGTAAAAGGAGACTCCTACGAGCAGTACTTC | CSVVKGDSYEQYF
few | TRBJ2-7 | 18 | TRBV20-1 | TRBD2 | TGCAGTGCTAGAGTTGGGACTAGCGGGAGGGCCTCCCTTGTCGAGCAGTACTTC | CSARVGTSGRASLVEQYF
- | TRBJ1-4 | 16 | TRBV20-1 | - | TGCTGTGCTAGAAACCCTGCCGCGGTTCATAATGAAAAACTGTTTTTT | CCARNPAAVHNEKLFF
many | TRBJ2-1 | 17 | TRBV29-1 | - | TGCAGCGTGGGAGGGACAGGTCATAGGGTGGGCTACAATGAGCAGTTCTTC | CSVGGTGHRVGYNEQFF
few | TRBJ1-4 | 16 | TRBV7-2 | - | TGTGCCAGCAGCTTAGCGCGGGGCAGGGGCGGTGAAAAACTGTTTTTT | CASSLARGRGGEKLFF
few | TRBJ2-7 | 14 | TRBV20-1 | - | TGCAGTGCTAGAGATGACTCGCGTACCTACGAGCAGTACTTC | CSARDDSRTYEQYF
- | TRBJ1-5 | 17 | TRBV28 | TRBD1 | TGTGCCAGCAGTCCTCAGACCGGGACAGGTTTCAATCAGCCCCAGCATTTT | CASSPQTGTGFNQPQHF
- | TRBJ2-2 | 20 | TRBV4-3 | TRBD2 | TGCGCCAGCAGCCAAGAATTGGAAATAGCGGGGGGGCCCAACACCGGGGAGCTGTTTTTT | CASSQELEIAGGPNTGELFF
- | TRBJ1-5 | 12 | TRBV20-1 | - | TGCAGTGCTGGCCGACAGGCCCAGCCCCAGCATTTT | CSAGRQAQPQHF
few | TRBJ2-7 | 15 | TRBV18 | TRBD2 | TGTGCCAGCTCACTTTCTCGGCGGGAGTTCCTCGAGCAGTACTTC | CASSLSRREFLEQYF
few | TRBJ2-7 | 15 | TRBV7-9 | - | TGTGCCAGCAGCTTTGGCGGGGACAGCTCCTACGAGCAGTACTTC | CASSFGGDSSYEQYF
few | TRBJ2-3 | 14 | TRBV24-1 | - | TGTGCCACCTCCCGGGGTGAAAGCACAGATACGCAGTATTTT | CATSRGESTDTQYF
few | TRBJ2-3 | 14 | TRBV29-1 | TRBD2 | TGCAGCGTTGATTTAGCGGGGGGCACAGATACGCAGTATTTT | CSVDLAGGTDTQYF
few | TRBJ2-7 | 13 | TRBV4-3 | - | TGCGCCAGCAGCCAAGATAGAGAGATCGAGCAGTACTTC | CASSQDREIEQYF
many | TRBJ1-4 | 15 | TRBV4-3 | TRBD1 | TGCGCCAGCAGCCAAGGGGACAGGGAGGACGAAAAACTGTTTTTT | CASSQGDREDEKLFF
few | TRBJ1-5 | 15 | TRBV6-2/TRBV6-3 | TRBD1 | TGTGCCAGCAAAAATCAGGACAGGGACAATCAGCCCCAGCATTTT | CASKNQDRDNQPQHF
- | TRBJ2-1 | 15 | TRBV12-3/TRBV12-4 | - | TGTGCCAGCAGTCCCGACAGGTCCCCGTACAATGAGCAGTTCTTC | CASSPDRSPYNEQFF
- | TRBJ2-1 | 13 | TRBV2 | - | TGTGCCAGCAGCGCTAATTTATACAATGAGCAGTTCTTC | CASSANLYNEQFF
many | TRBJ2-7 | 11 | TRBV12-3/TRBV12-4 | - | TGTGCCAGCAGTACCACTTACGAGCAGTACTTC | CASSTTYEQYF
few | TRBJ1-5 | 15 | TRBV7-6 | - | TGTGCCAGCAGTTTGACAGTAAATAGCAATCAGCCCCAGCATTTT | CASSLTVNSNQPQHF
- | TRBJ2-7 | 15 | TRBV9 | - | TGTGCCAGCAGCGTAGCGTCCGCCCCCCTCTACGAGCAGTACTTC | CASSVASAPLYEQYF
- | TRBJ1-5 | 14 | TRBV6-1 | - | TGTGCCAGCAGTCCTACGTATAGCAATCAGCCCCAGCATTTT | CASSPTYSNQPQHF
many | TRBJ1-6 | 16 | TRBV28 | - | TGTGCCAGCAGTTTATTGGTCGGCAGAAGTAATTCACCCCTCCACTTT | CASSLLVGRSNSPLHF